Each of the 32 T cell receptor beta chains below was sequenced from the same sample in a study of post-analysis software for immune sequencing data. Unique molecular identifiers were built into the TCR beta cDNA libraries. TCRdb reprocessed the PCR reads via MiXCR and lists one record per CDR3 protein. Of 350,000 to 450,000 distinct CDR3 sequences listed, roughly 38% are singletons. Notes on the study in general: In patients, TRBV5-6, TRBV5-1 and TRBV20-1 belonged to four or five TRBV segments found more frequently than in controls.

No cognate antigen is known for these TCRs. The material sequenced was blood. These receptors were obtained from a girl aged 2-9 years with multiple sclerosis.

This clonotype was observed a few times. The rearrangement links TRBV5-1 to TRBJ2-3; D remains unclear. Germline V CDR1 and CDR2: SGHRS, YFSETQ. The germline V and J ends were trimmed by 4 bases and 4 bases, with 13 bases remaining between them. This CDR3 is built from 14 residues. CDR3 DNA sequence: TGCGCCAGCAGCGTTCCGCTAGTATCAGATACGCAGTATTTT. This codes for CASSVPLVSDTQYF. The full variable domain, with the rest looked up from reference TRBV5-1 and TRBJ2-3, is KAGVTQTPRYLIKTRGQQVTLSCSPISGHRSVSWYQQTPGQGLQFLFEYFSETQRNKGNFPGRFSGRQFSNSRSEMNVSTLELGDSALYLCASSVPLVSDTQYFGPGTRLTVL.

Turning to this clonotype: The junction does not match germline at one end; this may be a read error. This chain joins TRBV7-9 and TRBJ1-2; D is unresolved. From germline, CDR1 is SEHNR and CDR2 FQNEAQ (reference sequence). The CDR3 is 15 amino acids. CDR3 coding DNA: TGTACCAGCAGCTTCAAACGGATCCCTGACTATGGCTACACCTTC. This sequence encodes CTSSFKRIPDYGYTF.

J is TRBJ1-6 and V is TRBV7-2; possible D gene TRBD1, 6 bases. CDR3 length: 16 amino acids. Deletions cut 6 bases from V and 0 bases from J, with 12 bases between. Germline V CDR1 and CDR2: SGHTA, FQGNSA. The chain's CDR3 is CASSYGQSSYNSPLHF. The CDR3 DNA is TGTGCCAGCAGTTACGGACAGAGCTCCTATAATTCACCCCTCCACTTT.

The rearrangement links TRBV12-3 or TRBV12-4 to TRBJ2-7; 12 bases fit TRBD2. The length of the CDR3 is 16 residues. Trimming removed 2 bases from V and 4 bases from J; junction bases left unmatched: 6. The CDR3 is CASSLIGLAGGYEQYF. CDR3 DNA: TGTGCCAGCAGTTTAATCGGGCTAGCGGGAGGGTACGAGCAGTACTTC.

This clonotype was found a few times. V and J are TRBV10-2 and TRBJ1-1, with D perhaps TRBD1 (6 bases). Germline V CDR1 and CDR2: WSHSY, SAAADI. The CDR3 covers 13 residues. Trimming stripped 10 bases from V and 10 bases from J, with 22 bases between. In DNA, the CDR3 is TGCGCCACCAAGGGGAACAGGGACGGGGTAGCTTTCTTT. Translated, it gives CATKGNRDGVAFF.

This clonotype was seen more than once but under ten times. The J gene is TRBJ2-3, the V gene TRBV7-9; 11 bases are shared with TRBD2. In germline, CDR1 is SEHNR, CDR2 FQNEAQ (reference sequence). This CDR3 is 16 amino acids long. With 5 bases clipped from V and 2 bases from J, the junction kept 6 bases outside the gene matches. For the CDR3, the DNA is TGTGCCAGCAGCCGAACTAGCGGGAGAGCCACAGATACGCAGTATTTT. It translates to CASSRTSGRATDTQYF.

Only a few counts were recorded for this clonotype. The rearrangement joins TRBV18 to TRBJ2-7, with 11 bases aligning to TRBD1. Germline CDR1 and CDR2: KGHSH and LQKENI. The trim removed 6 bases at V and 2 bases at J, leaving 9 bases unmatched. The CDR3 is made up of 16 amino acids. CDR3 loop: CASSTPGQGATYEQYF. The DNA for the CDR3 is TGTGCCAGCTCGACTCCTGGACAGGGGGCAACCTACGAGCAGTACTTC. Combining the CDR3 with reference TRBV18 and TRBJ2-7 gives the whole variable domain NAGVMQNPRHLVRRRGQEARLRCSPMKGHSHVYWYRQLPEEGLKFMVYLQKENIIDESGMPKERFSAEFPKEGPSILRIQQVVRGDSAAYFCASSTPGQGATYEQYFGPGTRLTVT.

This clonotype has only a few counts. The rearrangement links TRBV20-1 to TRBJ2-5; TRBD1 matches at 7 bases. The end of the DNA is better explained by TRBJ2-7, so the J call may be wrong. This CDR3 is built from 14 residues. Per germline, CDR1 DFQATT and CDR2 SNEGSKA (reference sequence). The CDR3 region has the DNA TGCAGTGCTAGTCCGGGACAGACTTCCTACGAGCAGTACTTC. Translation: CSASPGQTSYEQYF.

V gene TRBV12-3 or TRBV12-4 combines with J gene TRBJ2-3; D gene unclear. The CDR3 length is 15 residues. The V end lost 6 bases, the J end lost 6 bases, and 19 bases lay between the germline ends. CDR3 residues: CASSSPLVRPDTQYF. CDR3 bases: TGTGCCAGCAGCTCCCCCCTTGTCCGGCCCGATACGCAGTATTTT.

This clonotype was found a few times. The chain couples TRBV4-2 to TRBJ2-7; 9 nucleotides align to TRBD2. Per germline, CDR1 LGHNA and CDR2 YNFKEQ. There are 16 residues in the CDR3. V shed 0 bases, J shed 7 bases, and the junction held 10 bases outside the gene matches. CDR3 bases: TGTGCCAGCAGCCAAGATCGAGGCGGGAGGGCCGAGGAGCAGTACTTC. Amino acid sequence: CASSQDRGGRAEEQYF.

The V call is TRBV18, the J call TRBJ1-1; no clear D. Germline-derived CDR1 and CDR2 are KGHSH and LQKENI. Trimming removed 6 bases from V and 5 bases from J, with 10 bases in between. This CDR3 has 12 residues. The DNA for the CDR3 is TGTGCCAGCTCCCGGCTAAGGACTGAAGCTTTCTTT. Amino acid sequence: CASSRLRTEAFF.

The J gene is TRBJ2-1, the V gene TRBV24-1, with D unresolved. V was trimmed by 3 bases and J by 13 bases, leaving 15 bases between them. The V gene's germline CDR1 is KGHDR and CDR2 SFDVKD. The CDR3 runs 13 residues. CDR3 region: CATSDAGATTQFF. In DNA, the CDR3 is TGTGCCACCAGTGATGCAGGAGCGACAACCCAGTTCTTC.

The V call is TRBV10-2, the J call TRBJ1-6; 12 bases are a match to TRBD1. V shed 3 bases and J 7 bases; nucleotides not matched to a gene: 7. This CDR3 region has 17 residues. Germline loops: CDR1 WSHSY, CDR2 SAAADI. CDR3 in DNA: TGCGCCAGCAGTGATCCGGGACAGGGGGCAGGGAATTCACCCCTCCACTTT. Translating gives CASSDPGQGAGNSPLHF.

A few counts support this clonotype. CDR3 amino acids: CASSPSRHTQYF. The CDR3 coding sequence is TGTGCCAGCAGCCCTTCCAGGCATACTCAGTACTTC. This rearrangement joins TRBV28 to TRBJ2-4; D remains unclear. Trimming left V 6 bases short and J 12 bases short, with 15 bases between. The V gene's germline CDR1 is MDHEN and CDR2 SYDVKM. The CDR3 is 12 residues long.

This chain links TRBV20-1 with TRBJ2-3, with D maybe TRBD2 (5 bases). The CDR3 is 15 residues long. Trimming took 6 bases from V and 3 from J, leaving 19 bases between them. Germline V gives CDR1 DFQATT, CDR2 SNEGSKA (reference sequence). The CDR3 coding sequence is TGCAGTGCATTCCCGGGGTTTACACGGACAGATACGCAGTATTTT. Translating it yields CSAFPGFTRTDTQYF.

The chain uses TRBV20-1 and TRBJ1-5; no clear D. Germline CDR1 and CDR2: DFQATT and SNEGSKA (reference sequence). V dropped 0 bases and J dropped 4 bases, with 19 bases sitting between them. There are 17 residues in the CDR3. The CDR3 nucleotides are TGCAGTGCTAGAGATCTGGTTTTGGGCGACCGAAATCAGCCCCAGCATTTT. As protein: CSARDLVLGDRNQPQHF.

This CDR3 reads CASSLGTGAQPQHF. In nucleotides, the CDR3 is TGCGCCAGCAGCTTGGGGACCGGGGCGCAGCCCCAGCATTTT. This chain uses TRBV5-1 with TRBJ1-5; tentatively, D is TRBD1 (5 bases). CDR1 and CDR2 from the germline V gene are SGHRS and YFSETQ. This CDR3 has 14 amino acids. Trimming cost V 0 bases and J 7 bases, with 11 bases left between them.

The CDR3 sequence: CASSPLGPQSGYNEQFF. CDR3 DNA: TGTGCCAGCAGTCCGTTGGGACCCCAGTCGGGTTACAATGAGCAGTTCTTC. J is TRBJ2-1 and V is TRBV6-1; D is perhaps TRBD1 or TRBD2 (5 bases each). Trimming stripped 5 bases from V and 4 bases from J, with 21 bases between. CDR3 length: 17 residues. Per germline, CDR1 MNHNS and CDR2 SASEGT.

This clonotype was seen a few times. The chain uses TRBV20-1 and TRBJ2-1, with a possible D match to TRBD1 (6 bases). With 1 base removed from V and 1 base from J, the gap between germline ends came to 14 bases. CDR3 length: 16 residues. Per germline, CDR1 DFQATT and CDR2 SNEGSKA (reference sequence). The CDR3 coding sequence is TGCAGTGCTAGAGCCCCCGAGAGGGGGTCCTACAATGAGCAGTTCTTC. It encodes CSARAPERGSYNEQFF.

This clonotype occurred once. The chain carries TRBV5-4 and TRBJ1-2; D gene unclear. The CDR3 spans 15 residues. CDR1 is SGHNT and CDR2 is YYREEE in the germline V gene (reference sequence). V was cut by 0 bases and J by 3 bases, with 12 bases left in between. CDR3 region: CASSLDPGTDYGYTF. Here the CDR3 DNA reads TGTGCCAGCAGCTTGGATCCTGGCACGGACTATGGCTACACCTTC.

This chain links TRBV5-1 with TRBJ1-1; D call uncertain. Germline CDR1 and CDR2: SGHRS and YFSETQ. The CDR3 has 15 residues. Trimming took 0 bases from V and 2 from J, leaving 11 bases between them. The CDR3 loop reads CASSLVVVGNTEAFF. The CDR3 DNA reads as TGCGCCAGCAGCTTGGTCGTAGTGGGAAACACTGAAGCTTTCTTT.

This clonotype was recorded a few times. The rearrangement uses TRBV27 and TRBJ1-2, with TRBD1 as a possible D gene (5 bases). The CDR3 extends over 14 amino acids. The germline V and J ends were trimmed by 5 bases and 4 bases, with 14 bases remaining between them. The germline V gene has CDR1 MNHEY and CDR2 SMNVEV (reference sequence). CDR3 in DNA: TGTGCCAGCAGTCCCGGGACGGCTTTCTATGGCTACACCTTC. Translating gives CASSPGTAFYGYTF.

This chain joins TRBV4-1 and TRBJ1-2; 9 bases match TRBD1. CDR3 length: 16 amino acids. V lost 1 base to trimming and J lost 2 bases; unmatched junction nucleotides: 5. Germline lookup yields CDR1 MGHRA and CDR2 YSYEKL. CDR3 in DNA: TGCGCCAGCAGCCAAGTTTCCGGACAGGGGAACTATGGCTACACCTTC. This codes for CASSQVSGQGNYGYTF.

In its sample, this clonotype was seen a few times. The chain employs TRBV10-2 and TRBJ2-1; no clear D gene. The CDR3 extends over 13 amino acids. The V and J ends lost 7 bases and 5 bases respectively, with 12 bases between them. Germline-derived CDR1 and CDR2 are WSHSY and SAAADI. CDR3 loop: CASNLDSNNEQFF. The CDR3 DNA follows: TGCGCCAGCAACCTTGATTCCAACAATGAGCAGTTCTTC.

This clonotype appeared a few times. The chain recombines TRBV20-1 with TRBJ2-7; 8 bases align to TRBD2. This CDR3 has 14 amino acids. The germline CDR1 and CDR2 sequences are DFQATT and SNEGSKA (reference sequence). Trimming at V came to 0 bases and at J to 2 bases, leaving 3 bases not matched to a gene. The CDR3 here is CSARDFSGTYEQYF. The CDR3 DNA is TGCAGTGCTAGAGATTTTAGCGGGACCTACGAGCAGTACTTC.

The rearrangement joins TRBV27 to TRBJ1-2; possibly TRBD1 for D (6 bases). CDR3 length: 15 amino acids. Germline-derived CDR1 and CDR2 are MNHEY and SMNVEV (reference sequence). Trimming cost V 4 bases and J 5 bases, with 17 bases left between them. CDR3 loop: CASSSRGTEPYGYTF. CDR3 sequence (DNA): TGTGCCAGCAGTTCAAGGGGGACGGAACCATATGGCTACACCTTC.

This chain connects TRBV28 to TRBJ2-7; tentatively, D is TRBD2 (7 bases). CDR3 size: 14 residues. Germline V lookup: CDR1 MDHEN, CDR2 SYDVKM. Trimming shortened V by 6 bases and J by 7 bases, and 19 bases separated the two germline ends. Here the CDR3 reads CASRNREGGVEQYF. The DNA of the CDR3 is TGTGCCAGCAGGAACAGGGAGGGGGGGGTTGAGCAGTACTTC.

V and J are TRBV20-1 and TRBJ1-4, with TRBD1 as a possible D gene (6 bases). The germline V gene has CDR1 DFQATT and CDR2 SNEGSKA (reference sequence). The CDR3 is 15 amino acids. Trimming pared 1 base from V and 8 bases from J, leaving 17 bases between. The CDR3 bases are TGCAGTGCTAGAGGGAAGGGGGGGGTAGGAGAAAAACTGTTTTTT. Encoded protein: CSARGKGGVGEKLFF.

The chain recombines TRBV3-1 with TRBJ2-4; 8 bases map to TRBD2. The DNA end is a closer match to TRBJ2-7, so the J assignment may be wrong. The CDR3 sequence is 16 residues long. Germline assignment: CDR1 LGHDT and CDR2 YNNKEL (reference sequence). The CDR3 DNA is TGTGCCAGCAGCCAAGATCGGCTAGCGGGCATCGGCGAGCAGTACTTC. Translating it yields CASSQDRLAGIGEQYF.

This clonotype was recorded a few times. This rearrangement joins TRBV6-6 to TRBJ2-4, with a weak D call TRBD2 (6 bases). From germline, CDR1 is MNHNY and CDR2 SVGAGI (reference sequence). V was cut by 4 bases and J by 13 bases, with 11 bases left in between. The CDR3 covers 11 residues. The CDR3 loop is CASSSLAEQYF. The CDR3, as DNA: TGTGCCAGCAGTTCATTAGCGGAACAGTACTTC.

About this clonotype: The junction and the germline gene differ at one end; a read error may be behind it. V and J are TRBV10-3 and TRBJ1-5; D ambiguous. CDR1 is ENHRY, CDR2 SYGVKD, per germline. CDR3 length equals 12 residues. As DNA, the CDR3 is TGTGCCATCAGTGGCCGCAATCAGCCTCAGCATTTT. As protein: CAISGRNQPQHF.

The genes are TRBV7-2 and TRBJ1-2, with 8 positions matching TRBD1. This CDR3 region has 12 residues. V trimming: 6 bases; J trimming: 8 bases; junction bases outside the gene matches: 5. Germline V gene sequence: CDR1 SGHTA, CDR2 FQGNSA. The CDR3 is CASSWTGNGYTF. The CDR3 coding sequence is TGTGCCAGCAGTTGGACAGGGAACGGCTACACCTTC.